This section outlines one TCR beta chain sequence together with its context. This clone registers as large (0.1 to 1%) within its sample. No antigen is known for it. No quality values exist for individual bases; no much larger clone is one base distant. This sample is drawn from a study of CD4+ T cells in melanoma (dated by TCRdb to between 2021 and 2022). The study in broad terms: Neoantigen-specific CD4+ T cells in human melanoma were what the study investigated. The full study reports these points: The report described a correlation between neoantigen-specific CD4+ T cells and the function of CD8+ T cells, macrophages and B cells. Neoantigen-specific CD4+ T cells in melanoma were reported to have a range of differentiation states.

The library was generated by the immunoSEQ multiplex PCR assay. In TCRdb, the immuneACCESS table is reduced to in-frame sequences with V and J assigned. These tables do not hold every clone; where another copy was compared, an unresolved V gene accounts for under half, and the others remain unexplained. The sample data list about 14,000 clones, and approximately 72% of these were observed just once. The top ten constitute roughly 18% of the sample. CDR1 SNHLY and CDR2 FYNNEI were looked up in the germline V gene. V lost 4 bases and J lost 8 bases, and the count of bases not matched to a germline gene is 10. The cysteine opens and the phenylalanine closes a CDR3 of 14 amino acids. The CDR3 DNA has 42 bases and is translated from base 1. Patients with melanoma were used as donors.

The origin of this receptor is a human donor with melanoma. This sequence uses TRBV2 and TRBJ1-2; 7 nucleotides in the junction match TRBD1. Sequenced input: cells from a culture (not recorded whether cultured in vitro). The nucleotide sequence reads as follows: TGTGCCAGCAGTGCCCTGGGACAGACAGGCGGCTACACCTTC. This translates into CASSALGQTGGYTF.